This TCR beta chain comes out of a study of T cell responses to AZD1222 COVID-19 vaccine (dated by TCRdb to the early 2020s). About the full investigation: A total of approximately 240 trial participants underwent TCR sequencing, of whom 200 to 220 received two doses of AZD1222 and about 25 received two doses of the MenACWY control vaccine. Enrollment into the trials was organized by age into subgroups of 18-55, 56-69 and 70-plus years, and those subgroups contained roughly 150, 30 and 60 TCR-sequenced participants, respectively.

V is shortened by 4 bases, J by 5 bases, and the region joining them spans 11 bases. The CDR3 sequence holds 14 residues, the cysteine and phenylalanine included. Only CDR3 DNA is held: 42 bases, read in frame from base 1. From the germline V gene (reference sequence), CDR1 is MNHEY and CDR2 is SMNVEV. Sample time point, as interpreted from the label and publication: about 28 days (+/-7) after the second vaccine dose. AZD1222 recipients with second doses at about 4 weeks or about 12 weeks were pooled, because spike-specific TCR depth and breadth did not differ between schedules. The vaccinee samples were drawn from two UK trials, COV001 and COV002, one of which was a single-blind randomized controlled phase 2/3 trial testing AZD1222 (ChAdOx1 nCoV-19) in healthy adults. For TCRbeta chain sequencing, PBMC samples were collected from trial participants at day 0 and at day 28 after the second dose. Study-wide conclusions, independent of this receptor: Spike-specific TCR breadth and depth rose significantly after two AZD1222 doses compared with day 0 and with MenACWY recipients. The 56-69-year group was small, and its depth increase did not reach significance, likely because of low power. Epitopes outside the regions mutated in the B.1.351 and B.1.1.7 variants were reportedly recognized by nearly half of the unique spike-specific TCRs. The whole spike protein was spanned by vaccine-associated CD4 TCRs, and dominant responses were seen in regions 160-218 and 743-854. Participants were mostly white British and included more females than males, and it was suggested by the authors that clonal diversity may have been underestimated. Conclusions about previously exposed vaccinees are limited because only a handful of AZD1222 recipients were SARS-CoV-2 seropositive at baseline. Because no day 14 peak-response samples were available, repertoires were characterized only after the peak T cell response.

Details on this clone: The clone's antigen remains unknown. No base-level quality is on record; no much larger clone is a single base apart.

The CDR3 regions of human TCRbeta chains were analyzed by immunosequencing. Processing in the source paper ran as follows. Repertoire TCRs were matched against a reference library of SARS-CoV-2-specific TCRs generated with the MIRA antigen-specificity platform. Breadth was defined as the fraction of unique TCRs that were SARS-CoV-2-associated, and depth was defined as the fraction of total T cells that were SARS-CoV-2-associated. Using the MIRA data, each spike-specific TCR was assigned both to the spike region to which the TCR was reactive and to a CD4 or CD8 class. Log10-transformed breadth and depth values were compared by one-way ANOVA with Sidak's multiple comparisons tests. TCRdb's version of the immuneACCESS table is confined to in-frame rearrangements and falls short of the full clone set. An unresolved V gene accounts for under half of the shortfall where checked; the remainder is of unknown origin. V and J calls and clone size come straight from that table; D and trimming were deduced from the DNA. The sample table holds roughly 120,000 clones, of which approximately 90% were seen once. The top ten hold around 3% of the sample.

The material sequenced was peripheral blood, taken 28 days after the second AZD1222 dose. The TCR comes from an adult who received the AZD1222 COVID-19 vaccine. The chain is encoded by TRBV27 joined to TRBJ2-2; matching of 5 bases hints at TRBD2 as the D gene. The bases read TGTGCCAGCAGTTCAGGACTGGCGACCGGGGAGCTGTTTTTT. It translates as CASSSGLATGELFF.